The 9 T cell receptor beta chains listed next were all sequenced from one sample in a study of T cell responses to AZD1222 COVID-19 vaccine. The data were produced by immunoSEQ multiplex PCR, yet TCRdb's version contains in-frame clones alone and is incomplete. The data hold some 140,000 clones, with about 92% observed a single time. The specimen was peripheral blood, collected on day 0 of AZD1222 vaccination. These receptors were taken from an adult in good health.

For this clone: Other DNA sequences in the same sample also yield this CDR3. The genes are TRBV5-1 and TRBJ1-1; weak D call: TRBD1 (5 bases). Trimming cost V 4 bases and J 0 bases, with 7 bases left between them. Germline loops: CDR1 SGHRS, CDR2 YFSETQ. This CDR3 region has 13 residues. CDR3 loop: CASSRDLNTEAFF. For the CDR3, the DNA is TGCGCCAGCAGCAGGGACCTGAACACTGAAGCTTTCTTT.

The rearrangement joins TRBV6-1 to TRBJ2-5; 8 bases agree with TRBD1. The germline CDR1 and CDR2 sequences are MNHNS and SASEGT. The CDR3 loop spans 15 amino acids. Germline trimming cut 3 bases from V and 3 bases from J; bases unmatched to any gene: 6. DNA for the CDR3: TGTGCCAGCAGTGATGGTGGGACAGGCAAAGAGACCCAGTACTTC. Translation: CASSDGGTGKETQYF.

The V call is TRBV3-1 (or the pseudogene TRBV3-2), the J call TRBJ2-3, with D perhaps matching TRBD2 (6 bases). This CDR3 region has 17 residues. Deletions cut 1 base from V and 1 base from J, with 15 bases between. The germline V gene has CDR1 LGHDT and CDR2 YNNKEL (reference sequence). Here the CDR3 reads CASSQAAGTYGTDTQYF. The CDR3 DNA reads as TGTGCCAGCAGCCAAGCCGCAGGGACTTACGGCACAGATACGCAGTATTTT.

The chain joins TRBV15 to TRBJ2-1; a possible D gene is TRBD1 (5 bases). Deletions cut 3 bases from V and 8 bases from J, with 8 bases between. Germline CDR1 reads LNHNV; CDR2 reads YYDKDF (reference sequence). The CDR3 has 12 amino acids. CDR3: CATSSSGYEQFF. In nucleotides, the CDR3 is TGTGCCACCAGCAGCTCAGGGTATGAGCAGTTCTTC.

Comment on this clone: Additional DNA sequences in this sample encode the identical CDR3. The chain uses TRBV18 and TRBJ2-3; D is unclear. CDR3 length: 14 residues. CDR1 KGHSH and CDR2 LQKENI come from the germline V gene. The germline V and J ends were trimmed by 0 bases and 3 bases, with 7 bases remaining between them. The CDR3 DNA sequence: TGTGCCAGCTCACCACCGGGGTCTACAGATACGCAGTATTTT. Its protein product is CASSPPGSTDTQYF.

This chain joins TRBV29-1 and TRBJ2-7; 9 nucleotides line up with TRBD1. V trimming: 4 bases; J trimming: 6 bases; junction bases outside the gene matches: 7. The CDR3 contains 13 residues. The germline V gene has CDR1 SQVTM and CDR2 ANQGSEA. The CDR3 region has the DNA TGCAGCGTTGTTGGGACAGGGCTCGCCGAGCAGTACTTC. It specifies CSVVGTGLAEQYF.

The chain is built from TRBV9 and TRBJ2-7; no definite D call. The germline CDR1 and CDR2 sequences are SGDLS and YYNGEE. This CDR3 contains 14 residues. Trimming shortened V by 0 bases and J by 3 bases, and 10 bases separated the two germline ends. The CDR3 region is CASSVGGTNYEQYF. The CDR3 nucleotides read TGTGCCAGCAGCGTAGGGGGAACCAACTACGAGCAGTACTTC.

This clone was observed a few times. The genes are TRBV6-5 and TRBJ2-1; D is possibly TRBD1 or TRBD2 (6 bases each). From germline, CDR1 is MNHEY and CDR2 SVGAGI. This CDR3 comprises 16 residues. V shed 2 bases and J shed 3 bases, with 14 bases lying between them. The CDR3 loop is CASSYGGLEGYNEQFF. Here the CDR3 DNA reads TGTGCCAGCAGTTACGGGGGCCTGGAGGGCTACAATGAGCAGTTCTTC.

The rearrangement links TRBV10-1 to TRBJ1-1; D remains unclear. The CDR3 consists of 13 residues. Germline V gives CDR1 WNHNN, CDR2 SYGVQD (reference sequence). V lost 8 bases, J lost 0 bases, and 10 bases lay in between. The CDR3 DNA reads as TGCGCCAGCTGTGGGATCCTGAACACTGAAGCTTTCTTT. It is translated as CASCGILNTEAFF.